The 26 T cell receptor beta chains given below trace back to one sample, sequenced in a study of shared clonotypes between healthy human individuals. The assay was immunoSEQ multiplex PCR, and TCRdb's table has in-frame clones only and misses some. The sample consists of just over 95,000 clones, roughly two thirds of them appearing once. The specimen sequenced was memory CD8+ T cells sorted from blood. The subset is: CD45RO+ cells pooled with CCR7-negative TemRA cells. The receptors derive from a man aged 30 to 39 in good health.

The chain joins TRBV10-1 to TRBJ2-3, with D hard to call. Germline V gene sequence: CDR1 WNHNN, CDR2 SYGVQD (reference sequence). The CDR3 runs 12 residues. V dropped 6 bases and J dropped 3 bases, with 7 bases sitting between them. CDR3 bases: TGCGCCAGCAGCCCGACGACAGATACGCAGTATTTT. Its protein is CASSPTTDTQYF.

The chain couples TRBV4-1 to TRBJ2-3; no clear D. V lost 0 bases to trimming and J lost 4 bases, with 8 bases between them. Per germline, CDR1 MGHRA and CDR2 YSYEKL. This CDR3 is built from 14 residues. The CDR3 region is CASSQEEIADTQYF. The CDR3 region has the DNA TGCGCCAGCAGCCAAGAGGAGATTGCAGATACGCAGTATTTT.

This clone was seen many times. The chain couples TRBV29-1 to TRBJ2-1, with 12 nucleotides matching TRBD2. CDR1 is SQVTM and CDR2 is ANQGSEA in the germline V gene. The CDR3 is 13 residues long. J lost 6 bases, V lost 4 bases, and 1 base had no gene match. Written as DNA, the CDR3 is TGCAGCGTTGCTAGCGGGAGGGCCAATGAGCAGTTCTTC. This codes for CSVASGRANEQFF.

The genes are TRBV28 and TRBJ2-1; 8 positions match TRBD2. V lost 5 bases, J lost 4 bases, and 10 bases stayed unmatched. The V gene's germline CDR1 is MDHEN and CDR2 SYDVKM. The CDR3 has 16 amino acids. The CDR3 nucleotides are TGTGCCAGCAGTCCCCTGGCGGGAGGCCTTTACAATGAGCAGTTCTTC. Translated: CASSPLAGGLYNEQFF.

The chain joins TRBV7-9 to TRBJ2-3, with D unclear. The CDR3 has 15 residues. Looked up from germline, CDR1 is SEHNR and CDR2 is FQNEAQ (reference sequence). Trimming stripped 1 base from V and 1 base from J, with 9 bases between. The CDR3 nucleotides read TGTGCCAGCAGCTTAGTGATTGAGGGCACAGATACGCAGTATTTT. Translated: CASSLVIEGTDTQYF.

This clone has just one count. The chain uses TRBV6-4 and TRBJ2-2; tentatively, D is TRBD2 (5 bases). Germline-derived CDR1 and CDR2 are MRHNA and SNTAGT. The CDR3 has 14 amino acids. Trimming took off 0 bases at V and 6 bases at J, with 8 bases between the two ends. In DNA, the CDR3 is TGTGCCAGCAGTGACTCTCCAGCGGCCGGGGAGCTGTTTTTT. Its translation is CASSDSPAAGELFF.

This clone was counted only a few times. V and J are TRBV28 and TRBJ2-7; D possibly matches TRBD1 or TRBD2 (5 bases each). Trimming removed 6 bases from V and 3 bases from J, with 12 bases in between. Germline assignment: CDR1 MDHEN and CDR2 SYDVKM. The CDR3 length is 13 residues. The CDR3 nucleotides read TGTGCCAGCAGATCCGGGACCATCTACGAGCAGTACTTC. Amino acids: CASRSGTIYEQYF.

This clone showed up just a few times. The chain recombines TRBV4-2 with TRBJ2-3; D is ambiguous. This CDR3 has 15 residues. CDR1 LGHNA and CDR2 YNFKEQ come from the germline V gene. Trimming stripped 1 base from V and 4 bases from J, with 12 bases between. The CDR3 sequence is CASSQVWQVSDTQYF. CDR3 DNA sequence: TGTGCCAGCAGCCAAGTGTGGCAGGTATCAGATACGCAGTATTTT.

The chain has TRBV6-1 and TRBJ1-5; 8 bases are a match to TRBD1. The CDR3 totals 16 residues. V lost 4 bases to trimming and J lost 11 bases; unmatched junction nucleotides: 16. From germline, CDR1 is MNHNS and CDR2 SASEGT. The CDR3, as DNA: TGTGCCAGCAGTGGGCCCAGGACAGGGTCCCCAGAGACCCAGCATTTT. Translated, it gives CASSGPRTGSPETQHF.

The V call is TRBV14, the J call TRBJ1-5; D is ambiguous. In germline, CDR1 is SGHDN, CDR2 FVKESK. The CDR3 length is 12 residues. V shed 1 base and J shed 9 bases, with 7 bases lying between them. CDR3 DNA sequence: TGTGCCAGCAGCCAAGGACCAGGGCCCCAGCATTTT. The encoded protein is CASSQGPGPQHF.

There are a few counts of this clone. The V gene is TRBV29-1, the J gene TRBJ2-1, with D hard to call. With 4 bases removed from V and 1 base from J, the gap between germline ends came to 8 bases. In germline, CDR1 is SQVTM, CDR2 ANQGSEA. The CDR3 is 13 residues long. CDR3 nucleotides: TGCAGCGTTGTAAGATCATCCTACAATGAGCAGTTCTTC. Translating gives CSVVRSSYNEQFF.

V usage is TRBV4-1 and J usage is TRBJ2-5; D uncertain. This CDR3 comprises 13 residues. Germline CDR1 reads MGHRA; CDR2 reads YSYEKL. V lost 6 bases and J 5 bases, leaving 13 bases between the germline ends. CDR3 coding DNA: TGCGCCAGCAGTCGACTGCTATCCGAGACCCAGTACTTC. This gives the protein CASSRLLSETQYF.

This CDR3 reads CASGPGGQYF. The CDR3 DNA sequence: TGTGCCAGCGGGCCGGGGGGGCAGTACTTC. The chain employs TRBV6-5 and TRBJ2-7; 7 nucleotides line up with TRBD2. CDR3 length equals 10 residues. Germline V CDR1 and CDR2: MNHEY, SVGAGI. Trimming cost V 8 bases and J 9 bases; bases outside gene matches: 4.

This clone was found many times. The chain links TRBV2 to TRBJ2-3, with D perhaps TRBD2 (6 bases). The CDR3 is made up of 13 amino acids. Germline CDR1 is SNHLY and CDR2 is FYNNEI. Between the trimmed V and J ends, which lost 9 bases and 2 bases, there was a span of 12 bases. In DNA, the CDR3 is TGTGCCAGTAGGGGAGGCGTCACAGATACGCAGTATTTT. The encoded protein is CASRGGVTDTQYF.

V and J are TRBV2 and TRBJ2-6, with a possible D match to TRBD1 (5 bases). CDR3 size: 15 residues. V lost 4 bases to trimming and J lost 3 bases, with 10 bases between them. In germline, CDR1 is SNHLY, CDR2 FYNNEI. In nucleotides, the CDR3 is TGTGCCAGCAGTGGTAGGGGCTTTGGGGCCAACGTCCTGACTTTC. The encoded protein is CASSGRGFGANVLTF.

The CDR3 region has the DNA TGCGCCAGCAGCCAAGAGCTGGGACAGGGCACCTATGGCTACACCTTC. Residues: CASSQELGQGTYGYTF. The chain couples TRBV4-3 to TRBJ1-2; 9 bases line up with TRBD1. After removal of 0 bases from V and 4 bases from J, the junction contained 6 bases not matched to a gene. Germline V gene data show CDR1 as LGHNA and CDR2 as YSLEER. This CDR3 comprises 16 residues.

This clone was seen ten or more times. V and J are TRBV5-6 and TRBJ2-3, with D maybe TRBD2 (6 bases). This CDR3 spans 15 amino acids. CDR1 SGHDT and CDR2 YYEEEE come from the germline V gene. The ends were cut back, 2 bases at V and 0 bases at J, with 10 bases in the middle. CDR3 in amino acids: CASSFWGESTDTQYF. The DNA for the CDR3 is TGTGCCAGCAGCTTCTGGGGGGAGAGCACAGATACGCAGTATTTT.

This sequence joins TRBV27 and TRBJ1-2; no firm D call. The CDR3 has 14 amino acids. Germline values: CDR1 MNHEY, CDR2 SMNVEV (reference sequence). With 0 bases removed from V and 3 bases from J, the gap between germline ends came to 8 bases. The CDR3 loop is CASSLSGGYYGYTF. The CDR3 nucleotides read TGTGCCAGCAGTTTATCGGGCGGGTACTATGGCTACACCTTC.

The chain has TRBV18 and TRBJ2-5; 8 bases map to TRBD2. Per the germline V gene, CDR1 is KGHSH and CDR2 is LQKENI. V lost 3 bases to trimming and J lost 2 bases; unmatched junction nucleotides: 2. CDR3 size: 14 residues. The CDR3 reads CASSPGLDQETQYF. CDR3 DNA sequence: TGTGCCAGCTCACCGGGACTAGATCAAGAGACCCAGTACTTC.

This clone was detected only a few times. The DNA is left out, because the CDR3 cannot be placed on it with certainty; the CDR3 is given as TCRdb lists it. The V gene is TRBV7-2, the J gene TRBJ1-1. The CDR3 is 13 amino acids in total, end residues counted. Germline lookup yields CDR1 SGHTA and CDR2 FQGNSA. The CDR3 protein is CASSFGPGVAAFF.

V is TRBV2 and J is TRBJ2-5; weak D call: TRBD1 (6 bases). Germline CDR1 SNHLY, CDR2 FYNNEI. CDR3 length: 11 amino acids. Trimming removed 8 bases at V and 5 bases at J, with 9 bases between. The CDR3 loop reads CASGGRETQYF. The CDR3 DNA is TGTGCCAGCGGGGGCCGGGAGACCCAGTACTTC.

This rearrangement joins TRBV6-1 to TRBJ2-3; 8 bases line up with TRBD1. The ends lost 2 bases at V and 2 bases at J; junction bases unmatched: 9. This CDR3 comprises 17 residues. Per germline, CDR1 MNHNS and CDR2 SASEGT. In nucleotides, the CDR3 is TGTGCCAGCAGTGAAATTTCAGGACAGGGCCCCACAGATACGCAGTATTTT. Its translation: CASSEISGQGPTDTQYF.

Concerning this clone itself: A far larger clone is only one base removed, so a read error is likely. The genes are TRBV7-6 and TRBJ2-1, with 7 bases identical to TRBD1. The CDR3 contains 13 residues. Germline V gene lookup returns CDR1 SGHVS and CDR2 FNYEAQ. V lost 3 bases to trimming and J lost 6 bases; unmatched junction nucleotides: 2. CDR3 in amino acids: CASSLDRFNEQFF. The CDR3 region has the DNA TGTGCCAGCAGCTTGGACAGGTTCAATGAGCAGTTCTTC.

The V and J genes are TRBV2 and TRBJ1-3; D call uncertain. The V end lost 10 bases, the J end lost 8 bases, and 12 bases lay between the germline ends. Germline V CDR1 and CDR2: SNHLY, FYNNEI. The CDR3 has 11 amino acids. The CDR3 coding sequence is TGTGCCACCCCTTTCGGTGACACCATATATTTT. This sequence encodes CATPFGDTIYF.

The chain recombines TRBV9 with TRBJ2-2, with D tentatively TRBD1 (5 bases). V shed 4 bases and J shed 7 bases, with 11 bases lying between them. The CDR3 has 13 amino acids. CDR1 and CDR2 (germline): SGDLS, YYNGEE. The CDR3 reads CASSPRGIGELFF. The DNA of the CDR3 is TGTGCCAGCAGCCCTAGGGGCATCGGGGAGCTGTTTTTT.

V and J are TRBV29-1 and TRBJ2-2, with 7 bases fitting TRBD1. The junction had 6 bases not matched to a gene; V was cut back by 4 bases and J by 1 base. The germline CDR1 and CDR2 sequences are SQVTM and ANQGSEA. The CDR3 has 15 residues. CDR3: CSVVAQGWNTGELFF. Written as DNA, the CDR3 is TGCAGCGTTGTAGCACAGGGGTGGAACACCGGGGAGCTGTTTTTT.